The source of this T cell receptor (beta chain) is a study of cytotoxic CD8 clonotypes in ibrutinib-treated CLL. Study-level information: The study included approximately 12 relapsed/refractory and over 14 treatment-naive patients; about 17 had IGHV unmutated disease.

Some clones are missing from TCRdb's copy, which holds only in-frame ones; the method was immunoSEQ multiplex PCR. The sample has 150,000 to 200,000 clones; around nine tenths are singletons. About this clone: Antigen: not known.

V shed 4 bases and J shed 2 bases, with 14 bases lying between them. The V gene's germline CDR1 is SGDLS and CDR2 YYNGEE. The CDR3 consists of 15 residues. Regarding the study as a whole: Clonality went higher at ibrutinib response and then dropped back toward baseline at progression. Public clonotypes, rarely seen, contracted or held steady on treatment.

The chain carries TRBV9 and TRBJ2-3; D is perhaps TRBD2 (6 bases). The starting material was PBMCs, obtained at disease progression, from a patient treated with ibrutinib. The receptor's source is a human donor with chronic lymphocytic leukemia. The CDR3 spells CASSWRAGHTDTQYF. The CDR3 DNA follows: TGTGCCAGCAGCTGGCGGGCGGGGCACACAGATACGCAGTATTTT.